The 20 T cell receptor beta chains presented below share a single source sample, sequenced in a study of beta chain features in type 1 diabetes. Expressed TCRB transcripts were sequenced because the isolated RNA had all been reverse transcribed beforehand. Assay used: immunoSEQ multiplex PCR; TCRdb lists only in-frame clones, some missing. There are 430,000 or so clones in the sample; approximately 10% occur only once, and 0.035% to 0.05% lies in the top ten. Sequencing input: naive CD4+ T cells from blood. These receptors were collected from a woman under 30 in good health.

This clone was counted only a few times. As DNA, the CDR3 is TGCGCCAGCCGCATCCTCCAACCAGATTCACCCCTCCACTTT. It yields the protein CASRILQPDSPLHF. V usage is TRBV5-1 and J usage is TRBJ1-6; D unclear. CDR3 length: 14 residues. V shed 7 bases and J shed 8 bases, with 16 bases lying between them. The germline gives CDR1 SGHRS, CDR2 YFSETQ.

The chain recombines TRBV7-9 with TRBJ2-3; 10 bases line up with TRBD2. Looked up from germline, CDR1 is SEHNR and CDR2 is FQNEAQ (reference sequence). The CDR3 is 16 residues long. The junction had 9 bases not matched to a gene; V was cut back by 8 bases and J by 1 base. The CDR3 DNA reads TGTGCCAGCCTTACCCTGAGCGGGGGGGGCACAGATACGCAGTATTTT. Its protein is CASLTLSGGGTDTQYF.

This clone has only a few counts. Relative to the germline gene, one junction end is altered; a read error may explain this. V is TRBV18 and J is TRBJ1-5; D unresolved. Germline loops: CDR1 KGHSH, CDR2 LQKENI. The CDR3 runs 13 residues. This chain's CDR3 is CASSQNRLTDQTF. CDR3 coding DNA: TGTGCCAGCTCCCAGAACCGGCTTACAGACCAAACTTTT. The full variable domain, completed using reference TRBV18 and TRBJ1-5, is NAGVMQNPRHLVRRRGQEARLRCSPMKGHSHVYWYRQLPEEGLKFMVYLQKENIIDESGMPKERFSAEFPKEGPSILRIQQVVRGDSAAYFCASSQNRLTDQTFGDGTRLSIL.

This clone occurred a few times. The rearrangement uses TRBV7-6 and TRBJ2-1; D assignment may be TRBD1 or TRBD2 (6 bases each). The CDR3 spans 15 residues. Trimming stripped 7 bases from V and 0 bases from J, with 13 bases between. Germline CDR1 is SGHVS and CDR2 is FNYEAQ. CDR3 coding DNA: TGTGCCAGCACCGCCGGGGGCCACTCCTACAATGAGCAGTTCTTC. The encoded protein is CASTAGGHSYNEQFF.

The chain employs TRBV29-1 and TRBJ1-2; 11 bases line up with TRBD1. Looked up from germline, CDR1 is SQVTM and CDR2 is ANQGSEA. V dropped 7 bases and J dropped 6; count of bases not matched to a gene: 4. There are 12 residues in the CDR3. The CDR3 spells CSAGQGADGYTF. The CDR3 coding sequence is TGCAGCGCTGGACAGGGGGCGGATGGCTACACCTTC.

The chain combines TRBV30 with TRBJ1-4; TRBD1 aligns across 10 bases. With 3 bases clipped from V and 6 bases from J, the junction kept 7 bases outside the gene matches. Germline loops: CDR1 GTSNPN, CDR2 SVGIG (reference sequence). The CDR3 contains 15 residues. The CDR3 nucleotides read TGTGCCTGGAGCCGGGACAGGGGTGCGGATGAAAAACTGTTTTTT. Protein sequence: CAWSRDRGADEKLFF.

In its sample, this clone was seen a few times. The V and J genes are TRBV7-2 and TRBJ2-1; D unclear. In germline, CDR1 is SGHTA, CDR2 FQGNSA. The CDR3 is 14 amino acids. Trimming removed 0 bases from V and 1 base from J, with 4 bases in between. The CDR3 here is CASSLAISYNEQFF. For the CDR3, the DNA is TGTGCCAGCAGCTTAGCGATTTCCTACAATGAGCAGTTCTTC.

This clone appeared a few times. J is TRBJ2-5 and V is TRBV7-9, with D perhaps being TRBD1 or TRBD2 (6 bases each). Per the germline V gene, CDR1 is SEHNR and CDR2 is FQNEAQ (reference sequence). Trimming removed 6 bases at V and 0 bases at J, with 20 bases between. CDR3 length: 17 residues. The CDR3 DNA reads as TGTGCCAGCAGTCGGGACCCCGGGGGCAAGTACCAAGAGACCCAGTACTTC. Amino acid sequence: CASSRDPGGKYQETQYF. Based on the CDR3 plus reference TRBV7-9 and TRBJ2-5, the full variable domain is DTGVSQNPRHKITKRGQNVTFRCDPISEHNRLYWYRQTLGQGPEFLTYFQNEAQLEKSRLLSDRFSAERPKGSFSTLEIQRTEQGDSAMYLCASSRDPGGKYQETQYFGPGTRLLVL.

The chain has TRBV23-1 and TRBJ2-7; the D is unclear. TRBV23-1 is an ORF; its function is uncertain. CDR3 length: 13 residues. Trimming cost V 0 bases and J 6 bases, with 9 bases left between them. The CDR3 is CASSQSDGREQYV. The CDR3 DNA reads TGCGCCAGCAGTCAATCGGACGGCCGCGAGCAGTACGTC.

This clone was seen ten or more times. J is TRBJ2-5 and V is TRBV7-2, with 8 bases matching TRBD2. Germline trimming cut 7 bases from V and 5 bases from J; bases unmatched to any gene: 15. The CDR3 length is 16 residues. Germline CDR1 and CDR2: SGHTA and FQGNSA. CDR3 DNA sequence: TGTGCCAGCACCTCCTTCGGACTAGCAGCGCGCGAGACCCAGTACTTC. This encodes CASTSFGLAARETQYF.

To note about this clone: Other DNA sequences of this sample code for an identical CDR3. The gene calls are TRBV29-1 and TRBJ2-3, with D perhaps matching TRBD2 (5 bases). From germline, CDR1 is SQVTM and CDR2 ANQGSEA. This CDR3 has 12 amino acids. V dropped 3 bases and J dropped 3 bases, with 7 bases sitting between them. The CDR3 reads CSVDRGTDTQYF. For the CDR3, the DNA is TGCAGCGTTGACCGGGGTACAGATACGCAGTATTTT.

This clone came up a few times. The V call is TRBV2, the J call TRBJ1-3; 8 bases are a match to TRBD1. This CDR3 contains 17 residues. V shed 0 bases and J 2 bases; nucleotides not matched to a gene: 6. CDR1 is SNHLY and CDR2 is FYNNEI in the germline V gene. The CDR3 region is CASSEAPGQGTGNTIYF. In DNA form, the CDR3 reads TGTGCCAGCAGTGAAGCGCCTGGACAGGGCACTGGAAACACCATATATTTT.

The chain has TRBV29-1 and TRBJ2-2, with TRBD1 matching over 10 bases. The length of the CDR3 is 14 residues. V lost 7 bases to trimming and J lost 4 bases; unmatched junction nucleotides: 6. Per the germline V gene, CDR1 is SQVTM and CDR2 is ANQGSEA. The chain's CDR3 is CSGPRTGGTGELFF. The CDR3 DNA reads TGCAGCGGGCCACGGACAGGGGGCACCGGGGAGCTGTTTTTT.

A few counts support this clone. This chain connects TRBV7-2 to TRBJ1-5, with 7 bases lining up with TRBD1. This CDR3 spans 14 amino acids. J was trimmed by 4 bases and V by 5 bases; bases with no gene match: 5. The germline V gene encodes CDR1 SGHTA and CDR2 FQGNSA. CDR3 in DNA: TGTGCCAGCAGCGAACGGACAGGTAATCAGCCCCAGCATTTT. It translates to CASSERTGNQPQHF. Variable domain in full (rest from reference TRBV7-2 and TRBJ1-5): GAGVSQSPSNKVTEKGKDVELRCDPISGHTALYWYRQSLGQGLEFLIYFQGNSAPDKSGLPSDRFSAERTGGSVSTLTIQRTQQEDSAVYLCASSERTGNQPQHFGDGTRLSIL.

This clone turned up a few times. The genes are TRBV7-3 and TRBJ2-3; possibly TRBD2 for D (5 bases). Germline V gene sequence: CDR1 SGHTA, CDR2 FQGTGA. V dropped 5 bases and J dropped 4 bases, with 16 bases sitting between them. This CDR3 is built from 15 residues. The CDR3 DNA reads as TGTGCCAGCAGCCCTAAAGACCGAGCGGCAGATACGCAGTATTTT. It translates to CASSPKDRAADTQYF.

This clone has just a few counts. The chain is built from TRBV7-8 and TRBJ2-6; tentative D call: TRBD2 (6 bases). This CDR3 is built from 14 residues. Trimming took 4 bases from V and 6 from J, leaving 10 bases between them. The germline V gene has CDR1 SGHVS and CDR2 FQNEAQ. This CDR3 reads CASSSGLMANVLTF. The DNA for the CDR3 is TGTGCCAGCAGCTCGGGACTGATGGCCAACGTCCTGACTTTC.

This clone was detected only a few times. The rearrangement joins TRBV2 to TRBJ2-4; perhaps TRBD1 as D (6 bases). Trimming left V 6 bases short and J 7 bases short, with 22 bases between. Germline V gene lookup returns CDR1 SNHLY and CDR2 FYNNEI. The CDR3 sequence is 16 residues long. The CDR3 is CASRVSRTEYRNIQYF. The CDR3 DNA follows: TGTGCCAGCAGGGTCTCGAGGACAGAATATCGGAACATTCAGTACTTC.

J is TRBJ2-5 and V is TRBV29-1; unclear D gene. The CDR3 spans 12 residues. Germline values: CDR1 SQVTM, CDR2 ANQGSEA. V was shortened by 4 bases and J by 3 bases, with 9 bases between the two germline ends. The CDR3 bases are TGCAGCGTTGGGGGAAGGAAAGAGACCCAGTACTTC. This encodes CSVGGRKETQYF.

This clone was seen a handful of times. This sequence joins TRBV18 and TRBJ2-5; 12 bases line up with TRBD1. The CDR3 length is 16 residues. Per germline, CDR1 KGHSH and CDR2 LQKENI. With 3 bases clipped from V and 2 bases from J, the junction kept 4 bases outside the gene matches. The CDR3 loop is CASSPVGQGAQETQYF. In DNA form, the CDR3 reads TGTGCCAGCTCACCTGTGGGACAGGGGGCACAAGAGACCCAGTACTTC. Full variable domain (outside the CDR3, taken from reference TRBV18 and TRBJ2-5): NAGVMQNPRHLVRRRGQEARLRCSPMKGHSHVYWYRQLPEEGLKFMVYLQKENIIDESGMPKERFSAEFPKEGPSILRIQQVVRGDSAAYFCASSPVGQGAQETQYFGPGTRLLVL.

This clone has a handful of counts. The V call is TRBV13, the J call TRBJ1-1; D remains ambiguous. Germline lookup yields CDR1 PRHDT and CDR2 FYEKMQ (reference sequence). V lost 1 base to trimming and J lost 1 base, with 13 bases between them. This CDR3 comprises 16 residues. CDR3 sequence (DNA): TGTGCCAGCAGCTTAGTAAGCCACAGAGAGAACACTGAAGCTTTCTTT. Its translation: CASSLVSHRENTEAFF.